The clone carrying this T cell receptor beta chain was detected ten times or more. This record comes from a study of spatial heterogeneity in lung cancer. Unmatched junction bases numbered 9, after V lost 7 bases and J lost 4 bases. CDR1 is ENHRY and CDR2 is SYGVKD in the germline V gene. This CDR3 spans 15 amino acids. MiXCR, applied by TCRdb to the 5' RACE reads, yields one record per CDR3 protein. The sample lists 15,000 to 20,000 distinct CDR3 sequences, roughly 23% occurring once. Time point of the sample: sample taken at primary tumor resection. Sequencing covered unsorted whole RNA taken from tumor, nontumor lung or frozen PBMC.

The sample consisted of PBMCs, taken at surgery. This sequence joins TRBV10-3 and TRBJ2-1; 8 nucleotides agree with TRBD2. The receptor comes from a female donor with early-stage non-small cell lung cancer. The CDR3 DNA reads TGTGCCATCAACCGAGCGGGAGCGGGGTACAATGAGCAGTTCTTC. Amino acid sequence: CAINRAGAGYNEQFF.